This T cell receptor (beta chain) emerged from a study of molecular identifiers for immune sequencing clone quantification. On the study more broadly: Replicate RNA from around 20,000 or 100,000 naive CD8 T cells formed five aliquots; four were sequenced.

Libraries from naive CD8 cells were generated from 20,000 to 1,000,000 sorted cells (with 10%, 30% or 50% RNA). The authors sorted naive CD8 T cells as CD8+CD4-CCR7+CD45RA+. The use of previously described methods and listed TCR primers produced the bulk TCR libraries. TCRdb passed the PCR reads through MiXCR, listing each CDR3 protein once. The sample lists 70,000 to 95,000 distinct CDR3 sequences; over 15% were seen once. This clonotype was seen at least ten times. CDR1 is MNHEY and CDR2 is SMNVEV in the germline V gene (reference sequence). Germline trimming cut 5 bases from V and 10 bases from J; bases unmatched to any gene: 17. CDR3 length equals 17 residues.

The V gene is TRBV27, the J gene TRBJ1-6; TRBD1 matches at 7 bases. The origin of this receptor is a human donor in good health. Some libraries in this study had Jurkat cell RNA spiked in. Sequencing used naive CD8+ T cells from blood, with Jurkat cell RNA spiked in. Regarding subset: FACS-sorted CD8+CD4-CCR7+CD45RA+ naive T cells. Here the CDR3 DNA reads TGTGCCAGCAGTCCAATGACCGCGACAGGGATTAACTCACCCCTCCACTTT. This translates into CASSPMTATGINSPLHF.